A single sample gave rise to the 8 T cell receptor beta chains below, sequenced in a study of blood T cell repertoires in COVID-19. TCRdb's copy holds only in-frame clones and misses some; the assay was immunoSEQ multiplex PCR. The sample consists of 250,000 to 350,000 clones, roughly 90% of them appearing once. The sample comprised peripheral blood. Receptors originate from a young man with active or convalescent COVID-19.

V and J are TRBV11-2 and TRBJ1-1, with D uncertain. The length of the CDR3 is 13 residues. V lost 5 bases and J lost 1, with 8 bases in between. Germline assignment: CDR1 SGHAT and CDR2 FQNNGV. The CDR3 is CASSQERNTEAFF. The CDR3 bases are TGTGCCAGCAGCCAAGAGAGGAACACTGAAGCTTTCTTT.

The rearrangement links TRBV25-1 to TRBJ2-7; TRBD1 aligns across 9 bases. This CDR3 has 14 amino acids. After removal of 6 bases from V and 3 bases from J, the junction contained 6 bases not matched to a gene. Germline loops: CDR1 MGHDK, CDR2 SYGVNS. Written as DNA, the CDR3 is TGTGCCAGCAGGACAGGGGGTTTCTTCTACGAGCAGTACTTC. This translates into CASRTGGFFYEQYF.

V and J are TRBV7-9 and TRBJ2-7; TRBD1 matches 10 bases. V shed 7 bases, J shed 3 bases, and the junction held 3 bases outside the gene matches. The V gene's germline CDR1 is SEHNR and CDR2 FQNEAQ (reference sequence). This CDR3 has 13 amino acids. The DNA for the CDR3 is TGTGCCAGCAACCGGGACAGGGGCTACGAGCAGTACTTC. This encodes CASNRDRGYEQYF.

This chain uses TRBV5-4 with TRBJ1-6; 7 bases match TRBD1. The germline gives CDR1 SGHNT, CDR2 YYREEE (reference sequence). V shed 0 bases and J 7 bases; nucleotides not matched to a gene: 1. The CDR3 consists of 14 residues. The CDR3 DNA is TGTGCCAGCAGCTTGGGACAGGGAAATTCACCCCTCCACTTT. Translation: CASSLGQGNSPLHF.

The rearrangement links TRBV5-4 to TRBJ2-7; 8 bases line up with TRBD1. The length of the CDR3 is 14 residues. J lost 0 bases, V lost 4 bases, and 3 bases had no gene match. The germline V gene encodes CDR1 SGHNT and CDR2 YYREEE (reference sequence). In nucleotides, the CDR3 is TGTGCCAGCAGCGCGGACAGGGACTCCTACGAGCAGTACTTC. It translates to CASSADRDSYEQYF.

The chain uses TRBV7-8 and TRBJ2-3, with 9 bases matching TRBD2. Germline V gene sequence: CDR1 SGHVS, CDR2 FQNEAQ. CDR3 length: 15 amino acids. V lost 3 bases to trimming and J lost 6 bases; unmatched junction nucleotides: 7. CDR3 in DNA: TGTGCCAGCAGCTTCAGCGCGAGCGGGGGGGATACGCAGTATTTT. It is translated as CASSFSASGGDTQYF.

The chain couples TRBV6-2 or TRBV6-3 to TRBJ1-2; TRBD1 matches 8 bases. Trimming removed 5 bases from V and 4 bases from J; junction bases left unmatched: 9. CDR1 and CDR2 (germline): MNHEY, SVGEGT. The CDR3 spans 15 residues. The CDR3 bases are TGTGCCAGCAGTCACGGACAGGGCGGGACCTATGGCTACACCTTC. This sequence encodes CASSHGQGGTYGYTF.

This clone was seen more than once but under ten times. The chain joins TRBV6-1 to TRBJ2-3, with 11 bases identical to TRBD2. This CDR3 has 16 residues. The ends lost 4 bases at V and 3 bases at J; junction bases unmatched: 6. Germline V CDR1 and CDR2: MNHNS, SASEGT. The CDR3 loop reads CASSVASGRLTDTQYF. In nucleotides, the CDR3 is TGTGCCAGCAGTGTCGCTAGCGGGAGGCTAACAGATACGCAGTATTTT.